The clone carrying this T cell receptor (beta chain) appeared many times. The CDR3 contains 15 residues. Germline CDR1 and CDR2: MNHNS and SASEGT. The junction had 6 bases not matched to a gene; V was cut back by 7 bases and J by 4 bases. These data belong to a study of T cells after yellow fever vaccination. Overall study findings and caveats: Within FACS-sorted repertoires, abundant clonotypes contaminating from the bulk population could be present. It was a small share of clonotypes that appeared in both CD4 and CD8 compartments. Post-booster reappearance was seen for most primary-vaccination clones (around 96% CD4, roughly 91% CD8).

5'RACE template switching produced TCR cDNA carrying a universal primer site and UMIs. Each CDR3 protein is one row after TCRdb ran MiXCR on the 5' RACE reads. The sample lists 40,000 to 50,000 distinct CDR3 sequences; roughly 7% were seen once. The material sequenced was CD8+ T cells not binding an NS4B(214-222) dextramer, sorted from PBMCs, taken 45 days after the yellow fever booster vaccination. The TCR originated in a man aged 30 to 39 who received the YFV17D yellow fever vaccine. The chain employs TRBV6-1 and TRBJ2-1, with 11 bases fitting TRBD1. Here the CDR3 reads CASTFGTGGYNEQFF. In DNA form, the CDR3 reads TGTGCCAGCACCTTTGGGACAGGGGGTTACAATGAGCAGTTCTTC.